A single sample gave rise to the 18 T cell receptor beta chains below, sequenced in a study of blood T cell repertoires in COVID-19. Sequenced by immunoSEQ multiplex PCR; TCRdb stores in-frame clones only, minus some. The repertoire holds about 100,000 clones, 82% seen once, with around 4.8% in the top ten. The sample was peripheral blood. These receptors were collected from a man in his sixties with acute or convalescent COVID-19.

The chain uses TRBV25-1 and TRBJ2-7, with TRBD2 matching 11 bases. Germline trimming cut 3 bases from V and 3 bases from J; bases unmatched to any gene: 4. Germline V gene sequence: CDR1 MGHDK, CDR2 SYGVNS. The CDR3 has 15 amino acids. The CDR3 loop reads CASSDQGLAVYEQYF. The CDR3 DNA sequence: TGTGCCAGCAGTGACCAGGGACTAGCGGTCTACGAGCAGTACTTC.

This clone was seen only once. This chain uses TRBV21-1 with TRBJ2-7; TRBD2, the D gene given by the table, was not confirmed from the DNA. TRBV21-1 is tagged as a pseudogene. The CDR3 is 18 residues long. This CDR3 reads CASSKGLAESYNPYEQYF. DNA for the CDR3: TGTGCCAGCAGCAAAGGACTAGCGGAGTCCTACAACCCCTACGAGCAGTACTTC.

This rearrangement joins TRBV6-5 to TRBJ1-1, with TRBD1 as a possible D gene (5 bases). Trimming shortened V by 7 bases and J by 7 bases, and 19 bases separated the two germline ends. The CDR3 covers 14 residues. Germline V CDR1 and CDR2: MNHEY, SVGAGI. The CDR3: CASKGQGTIGEAFF. The CDR3 nucleotides read TGTGCCAGCAAAGGACAAGGAACGATTGGTGAAGCTTTCTTT.

As for this clone: Within the sample, other DNA sequences also encode this same CDR3. The V gene is TRBV7-2, the J gene TRBJ1-1; the D is unclear. Germline V gene lookup returns CDR1 SGHTA and CDR2 FQGNSA. Trimming removed 1 base at V and 1 base at J, with 7 bases between. This CDR3 spans 14 amino acids. Here the CDR3 reads CASSLVAGNTEAFF. For the CDR3, the DNA is TGTGCCAGCAGCTTAGTGGCGGGGAACACTGAAGCTTTCTTT.

The V and J genes are TRBV5-5 and TRBJ2-1, with D possibly matching TRBD2 (6 bases). The germline CDR1 and CDR2 sequences are SGHKS and YYEKEE (reference sequence). The CDR3 runs 12 residues. V was cut by 4 bases and J by 8 bases, with 10 bases left in between. This CDR3 reads CASSAPSDEQFF. CDR3 DNA: TGTGCCAGCAGCGCACCTAGCGATGAGCAGTTCTTC.

The rearrangement joins TRBV7-8 to TRBJ2-1, with TRBD1 matching 10 bases. V shed 5 bases and J 4 bases; nucleotides not matched to a gene: 8. Germline V gene data show CDR1 as SGHVS and CDR2 as FQNEAQ. The CDR3 is 16 residues long. Written as DNA, the CDR3 is TGTGCCAGCAGCCCTCATGCGGGACAGGGGTACAATGAGCAGTTCTTC. It is translated as CASSPHAGQGYNEQFF.

This chain links TRBV14 with TRBJ2-6; D possibly corresponds to TRBD2 (5 bases). Germline lookup yields CDR1 SGHDN and CDR2 FVKESK. Trimming left V 1 base short and J 2 bases short, with 9 bases between. This CDR3 is built from 16 residues. The CDR3 reads CASSQGAGTGANVLTF. The CDR3 DNA is TGTGCCAGCAGCCAAGGGGCCGGGACTGGGGCCAACGTCCTGACTTTC.

This clone was seen a single time. The chain combines TRBV6-5 with TRBJ2-5; D may be TRBD2 (7 bases). V was pared by 8 bases and J by 4 bases, with 14 bases between. From germline, CDR1 is MNHEY and CDR2 SVGAGI. This CDR3 comprises 13 residues. The CDR3 DNA reads as TGTGCCAGCGGGCAGGGAGGGGGAGAGACCCAGTACTTC. The encoded protein is CASGQGGGETQYF.

The chain joins TRBV6-5 to TRBJ1-1, with D tentatively TRBD1 (5 bases). Germline V gene lookup returns CDR1 MNHEY and CDR2 SVGAGI. This CDR3 is 13 amino acids long. The V and J ends lost 7 bases and 2 bases respectively, with 11 bases between them. The DNA of the CDR3 is TGTGCCAGCATGGAACAGGCTAACACTGAAGCTTTCTTT. This codes for CASMEQANTEAFF.

This clone was seen repeatedly, ten times or more. The rearrangement uses TRBV28 and TRBJ2-7, with 14 bases identical to TRBD2. The CDR3 contains 16 residues. V trimming: 2 bases; J trimming: 4 bases; junction bases outside the gene matches: 4. The germline CDR1 and CDR2 sequences are MDHEN and SYDVKM. The CDR3 region has the DNA TGTGCCAGCAGTTTACCGGGACTAGCGGGAGTATACGAGCAGTACTTC. Amino acid sequence: CASSLPGLAGVYEQYF.

This clone was detected only a few times. The rearrangement uses TRBV7-3 and TRBJ2-1; the D gene is possibly TRBD2 (7 bases). The germline gives CDR1 SGHTA, CDR2 FQGTGA. Trimming took off 3 bases at V and 7 bases at J, with 16 bases between the two ends. The CDR3 contains 15 residues. For the CDR3, the DNA is TGTGCCAGCAGCTTGCTGGGGGGGCCGGGTAATGAGCAGTTCTTC. Translating it yields CASSLLGGPGNEQFF.

The V gene is TRBV7-3, the J gene TRBJ2-7; TRBD2 matches at 16 bases. J was trimmed by 2 bases and V by 5 bases; bases with no gene match: 6. Germline values: CDR1 SGHTA, CDR2 FQGTGA. This CDR3 spans 17 amino acids. The CDR3: CASSLGTSGRGAYEQYF. The CDR3 DNA reads TGTGCCAGCAGCCTCGGGACTAGCGGGAGGGGAGCCTACGAGCAGTACTTC.

V gene TRBV7-2 combines with J gene TRBJ1-6; TRBD1 is a possible D gene (6 bases). The germline CDR1 and CDR2 sequences are SGHTA and FQGNSA. The CDR3 has 14 residues. The ends were cut back, 3 bases at V and 7 bases at J, with 10 bases in the middle. CDR3: CASSFWGRNSPLHF. In nucleotides, the CDR3 is TGTGCCAGCAGCTTTTGGGGGCGAAATTCACCCCTCCACTTT.

V usage is TRBV24-1 and J usage is TRBJ1-1; the D is unclear. Deletions cut 2 bases from V and 11 bases from J, with 14 bases between. Germline loops: CDR1 KGHDR, CDR2 SFDVKD. This CDR3 region has 13 residues. For the CDR3, the DNA is TGTGCCACCAGTGATTCTTATCGTTCCCGGGCTTTCTTT. It yields the protein CATSDSYRSRAFF.

The V call is TRBV2, the J call TRBJ2-7; 7 bases align to TRBD1. Per the germline V gene, CDR1 is SNHLY and CDR2 is FYNNEI. The CDR3 sequence is 10 residues long. The junction had 3 bases not matched to a gene; V was cut back by 7 bases and J by 9 bases. The chain's CDR3 is CASNGQAQYF. The CDR3 DNA reads TGTGCCAGCAATGGACAGGCGCAGTACTTC.

The J gene is TRBJ2-1, the V gene TRBV6-6, with D hard to call. Germline V lookup: CDR1 MNHNY, CDR2 SVGAGI (reference sequence). The V end was cut by 4 bases, the J end by 8 bases, with 9 bases between. The CDR3 runs to 12 residues. The CDR3 DNA sequence: TGTGCCAGCAGTTCCGTCAACTATGAGCAGTTCTTC. Its translation: CASSSVNYEQFF.

The chain links TRBV7-8 to TRBJ2-2, with 9 bases aligning to TRBD2. V dropped 7 bases and J dropped 5; count of bases not matched to a gene: 11. The germline V gene has CDR1 SGHVS and CDR2 FQNEAQ. This CDR3 is built from 16 residues. The CDR3 sequence: CASKGGRAGGTGELFF. CDR3 nucleotide sequence: TGTGCCAGCAAAGGCGGGAGGGCCGGGGGAACCGGGGAGCTGTTTTTT.

CDR3: CASSFDGQGFTGELFF. Here the CDR3 DNA reads TGTGCCAGCAGTTTCGATGGACAGGGATTCACCGGGGAGCTGTTTTTT. The chain uses TRBV28 and TRBJ2-2; TRBD1 matches at 8 bases. This CDR3 has 16 amino acids. Germline trimming cut 3 bases from V and 4 bases from J; bases unmatched to any gene: 7. Germline V gives CDR1 MDHEN, CDR2 SYDVKM.